This T cell receptor (beta chain) was sequenced for a study of long-term antiretroviral therapy in people with HIV. This clone was seen a single time. The assay, immunoSEQ v3.0, was run at survey level. Generated by immunoSEQ multiplex PCR, the TCRdb table keeps only in-frame clones and is missing some. Here the sample spans roughly 18,000 clones, 90% to 95% being singletons. Germline-derived CDR1 and CDR2 are SGHNT and YYREEE (reference sequence). After removal of 0 bases from V and 0 bases from J, the junction contained 2 bases not matched to a gene. This CDR3 region has 15 residues. The material sequenced was unsorted PBMCs, taken 0.6 years after starting antiretroviral therapy. This chain uses TRBV5-4 with TRBJ2-7; TRBD1 matches at 8 bases. This clonotype was obtained from a woman in her thirties or forties with HIV. The CDR3 sequence is CASSLGQGSSYEQYF. CDR3 DNA sequence: TGTGCCAGCAGCTTGGGACAGGGGAGCTCCTACGAGCAGTACTTC.